These 32 T cell receptor beta chains were sequenced from one sample in a study of T cell changes during pregnancy in multiple sclerosis (dated 2019 in TCRdb). Receptor amplification or capture employed the immunoSEQ multiplex PCR assay. The source is immuneACCESS, and TCRdb retained only in-frame sequences with V and J called. Part of the clones is not carried over; for the studies checked, unresolved V genes explain less than half of this, and the remainder is unexplained. The sample contains about 40,000 clones, 80% to 90% of them found a single time. The ten largest account for roughly 0.5% of the sample. The sample was CD4+ T cells from peripheral blood mononuclear cells, taken in the first trimester of pregnancy. The receptors shown here come from a female donor with multiple sclerosis, enrolled in a pregnancy study.

The rearrangement joins TRBV7-8 to TRBJ2-1; D might be TRBD2 (5 bases). V lost 5 bases and J 9 bases, leaving 17 bases between the germline ends. This CDR3 is built from 14 residues. Per germline, CDR1 SGHVS and CDR2 FQNEAQ. The CDR3 loop reads CASSRKTSSGEQFF. The CDR3 bases are TGTGCCAGCAGCCGGAAAACTAGTTCGGGTGAGCAGTTCTTC.

The V call is TRBV6-6, the J call TRBJ2-4, with D possibly TRBD2 on 6 matching bases. V gave up 2 bases and J gave up 2 bases, with 7 bases separating them. The V gene's germline CDR1 is MNHNY and CDR2 SVGAGI (reference sequence). CDR3 length: 14 residues. The CDR3 here is CASSYRGTKNIQYF. DNA for the CDR3: TGTGCCAGCAGTTACCGGGGGACCAAAAACATTCAGTACTTC.

The chain uses TRBV25-1 and TRBJ1-2, with D perhaps matching TRBD1 (6 bases). The germline CDR1 and CDR2 sequences are MGHDK and SYGVNS. V was pared by 1 base and J by 4 bases, with 16 bases between. This CDR3 region has 16 residues. CDR3 region: CASSELWGGGIYGYTF. The CDR3 nucleotides are TGTGCCAGCAGTGAATTATGGGGAGGGGGAATCTATGGCTACACCTTC.

This chain links TRBV4-1 with TRBJ1-5, with no clear D. The CDR3 totals 16 residues. V was shortened by 0 bases and J by 0 bases, with 9 bases between the two germline ends. Germline CDR1 is MGHRA and CDR2 is YSYEKL. The CDR3 is CASSQDYSLSNQPQHF. CDR3 nucleotides: TGCGCCAGCAGCCAAGATTACAGTCTTAGCAATCAGCCCCAGCATTTT.

DNA of the CDR3: TGTGCCAGCAGCTGGGACAACAGGGGACTCTATGGCTACACCTTC. This encodes CASSWDNRGLYGYTF. The rearrangement links TRBV6-5 to TRBJ1-2; 7 nucleotides match TRBD1. Germline CDR1 is MNHEY and CDR2 is SVGAGI. This CDR3 has 15 amino acids. The junction had 11 bases not matched to a gene; V was cut back by 6 bases and J by 4 bases.

The rearrangement joins TRBV18 to TRBJ1-5; D might be TRBD1 (5 bases). V was clipped by 6 bases and J by 2 bases, with 11 bases between them. The CDR3 is made up of 14 amino acids. Germline V CDR1 and CDR2: KGHSH, LQKENI. The CDR3 loop is CASSTDSRNQPQHF. CDR3 DNA: TGTGCCAGCTCGACTGACAGTCGCAATCAGCCCCAGCATTTT.

The chain is built from TRBV19 and TRBJ2-7; TRBD1 aligns across 9 bases. Germline trimming cut 5 bases from V and 3 bases from J; bases unmatched to any gene: 8. CDR3 size: 15 residues. CDR1 and CDR2 (germline): LNHDA, SQIVND (reference sequence). The CDR3 DNA follows: TGTGCCAGTAGTCCTGCCGGGACAGGGCTCTACGAGCAGTACTTC. Residues: CASSPAGTGLYEQYF.

The rearrangement joins TRBV30 to TRBJ2-1, with 7 nucleotides matching TRBD2. The germline V gene encodes CDR1 GTSNPN and CDR2 SVGIG (reference sequence). The CDR3 has 15 residues. V dropped 3 bases and J dropped 6; count of bases not matched to a gene: 11. The CDR3, as DNA: TGTGCCTGGAGCCCCTTAGCGGGTACTTTCAATGAGCAGTTCTTC. It codes for CAWSPLAGTFNEQFF.

This clone has just one count. The chain combines TRBV11-2 with TRBJ2-4, with 12 bases matching TRBD1. From germline, CDR1 is SGHAT and CDR2 FQNNGV. The CDR3 is 16 residues long. V was pared by 5 bases and J by 4 bases, with 6 bases of the junction left unmatched. The CDR3 protein is CASSRPGQGAKNIQYF. The CDR3 DNA reads TGTGCCAGCAGCCGACCGGGACAGGGGGCAAAAAACATTCAGTACTTC.

V gene TRBV6-5 combines with J gene TRBJ2-7; D gene ambiguous. Per the germline V gene, CDR1 is MNHEY and CDR2 is SVGAGI. V lost 0 bases and J lost 3, with 9 bases in between. The CDR3 runs 14 residues. The CDR3 DNA is TGTGCCAGCAGTTACTCGGCATATTACTACGAGCAGTACTTC. As protein: CASSYSAYYYEQYF.

CDR3 amino acids: CASSFGQTPSTDTQYF. DNA for the CDR3: TGTGCCAGCAGCTTCGGACAGACTCCTAGCACAGATACGCAGTATTTT. The chain has TRBV5-6 and TRBJ2-3; D is perhaps TRBD1 (6 bases). Germline CDR1 and CDR2: SGHDT and YYEEEE. Between the trimmed V and J ends, which lost 2 bases and 0 bases, there was a span of 13 bases. The CDR3 runs 16 residues.

The J gene is TRBJ2-1, the V gene TRBV9; 11 nucleotides line up with TRBD2. The germline CDR1 and CDR2 sequences are SGDLS and YYNGEE. This CDR3 region has 15 residues. V lost 4 bases, J lost 5 bases, and 5 bases stayed unmatched. The CDR3 is CASSKGLAGNNEQFF. The CDR3 region has the DNA TGTGCCAGCAGCAAAGGACTAGCGGGCAACAATGAGCAGTTCTTC. The variable domain in full, with the rest retrieved from reference TRBV9 and TRBJ2-1, is DSGVTQTPKHLITATGQRVTLRCSPRSGDLSVYWYQQSLDQGLQFLIQYYNGEERAKGNILERFSAQQFPDLHSELNLSSLELGDSALYFCASSKGLAGNNEQFFGPGTRLTVL.

This rearrangement joins TRBV9 to TRBJ1-2; possibly TRBD1 for D (5 bases). CDR1 and CDR2 from the germline V gene are SGDLS and YYNGEE. Trimming shortened V by 2 bases and J by 4 bases, and 15 bases separated the two germline ends. The CDR3 runs 15 residues. The chain's CDR3 is CASSVLGAQPYGYTF. The DNA of the CDR3 is TGTGCCAGCAGCGTCTTAGGGGCTCAACCCTATGGCTACACCTTC.

The CDR3 DNA is TGTGCCAGTACCATAGGGGTTGGCAATCAGCCCCAGCATTTT. This translates into CASTIGVGNQPQHF. The chain joins TRBV19 to TRBJ1-5; tentatively, D is TRBD1 (5 bases). The V gene's germline CDR1 is LNHDA and CDR2 SQIVND (reference sequence). This CDR3 contains 14 residues. Trimming took 7 bases from V and 2 from J, leaving 12 bases between them.

The chain links TRBV6-1 to TRBJ1-1; 10 bases fit TRBD1. Germline V lookup: CDR1 MNHNS, CDR2 SASEGT. The V and J ends lost 3 bases and 6 bases, in that order; junction bases with no gene match: 1. This CDR3 region has 13 residues. The CDR3 reads CASSETGGPEAFF. The CDR3 DNA reads TGTGCCAGCAGTGAGACAGGGGGCCCTGAAGCTTTCTTT.

This sequence joins TRBV19 and TRBJ2-7; 7 nucleotides align to TRBD1. The CDR3 is 14 residues long. The germline CDR1 and CDR2 sequences are LNHDA and SQIVND (reference sequence). Trimming took 5 bases from V and 3 from J; bases not matched to a gene: 7. Here the CDR3 DNA reads TGTGCCAGTAGTTTGGGGACAGCCGACTACGAGCAGTACTTC. It specifies CASSLGTADYEQYF.

This rearrangement joins TRBV27 to TRBJ1-2; no firm D call. The CDR3 loop spans 14 amino acids. The germline V gene has CDR1 MNHEY and CDR2 SMNVEV (reference sequence). The V end lost 1 base, the J end lost 8 bases, and 14 bases lay between the germline ends. CDR3 amino acids: CASSLWGGPGGYTF. The CDR3 bases are TGTGCCAGCAGTTTATGGGGAGGTCCGGGCGGCTACACCTTC.

V is TRBV18 and J is TRBJ1-3, with D possibly TRBD1 on 5 matching bases. The CDR3 extends over 16 amino acids. V was cut by 5 bases and J by 0 bases, with 14 bases left in between. Germline CDR1 is KGHSH and CDR2 is LQKENI. As DNA, the CDR3 is TGTGCCAGCTCAGCCACGGGGGGAAACTCTGGAAACACCATATATTTT. Translation: CASSATGGNSGNTIYF.

The CDR3 here is CASSSGLAGGNEQFF. The DNA of the CDR3 is TGTGCCAGCAGTTCGGGACTAGCGGGAGGGAATGAGCAGTTCTTC. The chain recombines TRBV6-5 with TRBJ2-1, with 16 bases identical to TRBD2. The CDR3 has 15 residues. V gave up 4 bases and J gave up 7 bases; unmatched junction bases: 1. Per germline, CDR1 MNHEY and CDR2 SVGAGI.

The J gene is TRBJ1-2, the V gene TRBV5-1; TRBD1 matches at 7 bases. Germline CDR1 is SGHRS and CDR2 is YFSETQ. J was trimmed by 8 bases and V by 3 bases; bases with no gene match: 13. The CDR3 runs to 15 residues. The CDR3 sequence: CASSSQGQNFGGYTF. DNA of the CDR3: TGCGCCAGCAGCTCACAGGGACAGAATTTCGGCGGCTACACCTTC.

J is TRBJ1-5 and V is TRBV5-8; the D gene is possibly TRBD1 (5 bases). From germline, CDR1 is SGHTS and CDR2 YDEGEE. The V and J ends lost 2 bases and 3 bases respectively, with 18 bases between them. This CDR3 comprises 17 residues. The CDR3 bases are TGTGCCAGCAGCTTCCCCACTTCGGGGGTGATCAATCAGCCCCAGCATTTT. As protein: CASSFPTSGVINQPQHF.

V gene TRBV5-1 combines with J gene TRBJ2-2, with 11 bases fitting TRBD2. The V segment lost 6 bases and the J segment 1 base; nucleotides outside the gene matches: 5. The V gene's germline CDR1 is SGHRS and CDR2 YFSETQ. This CDR3 contains 16 residues. Here the CDR3 reads CASNPLAGGNTGELFF. The DNA for the CDR3 is TGCGCCAGCAACCCCCTAGCGGGGGGGAACACCGGGGAGCTGTTTTTT.

V gene TRBV7-2 combines with J gene TRBJ2-2; 10 bases are shared with TRBD2. This CDR3 spans 16 amino acids. The germline gives CDR1 SGHTA, CDR2 FQGNSA. The junction had 8 bases not matched to a gene; V was cut back by 5 bases and J by 5 bases. CDR3 bases: TGTGCCAGCAGCCCGACCGGGACTAGCGTGACCGGGGAGCTGTTTTTT. Translated, it gives CASSPTGTSVTGELFF.

This chain links TRBV6-5 with TRBJ2-7; possibly TRBD2 for D (6 bases). CDR1 is MNHEY, CDR2 SVGAGI, per germline. Trimming shortened V by 6 bases and J by 0 bases, and 12 bases separated the two germline ends. This CDR3 spans 14 amino acids. Written as DNA, the CDR3 is TGTGCCAGCAGCTGGGACGGGAGCTCCTACGAGCAGTACTTC. Translated: CASSWDGSSYEQYF.

This chain joins TRBV7-9 and TRBJ2-7, with TRBD1 as a possible D gene (6 bases). V was trimmed by 5 bases and J by 5 bases, leaving 19 bases between them. CDR1 is SEHNR, CDR2 FQNEAQ, per germline (reference sequence). CDR3 length: 15 amino acids. This CDR3 is CASSNPQGSGHEQYF. CDR3 coding DNA: TGTGCCAGCAGCAACCCGCAGGGGTCTGGCCACGAGCAGTACTTC.

The chain is built from TRBV5-1 and TRBJ1-1; D is possibly TRBD1 (5 bases). From germline, CDR1 is SGHRS and CDR2 YFSETQ. The V gene lost 0 bases and the J gene lost 0 bases, with 12 bases spanning the gap. The CDR3 is made up of 16 amino acids. CDR3 region: CASSLAPGVMNTEAFF. CDR3 nucleotide sequence: TGCGCCAGCAGCTTGGCCCCGGGGGTGATGAACACTGAAGCTTTCTTT. The whole variable domain, filled in from reference TRBV5-1 and TRBJ1-1, reads KAGVTQTPRYLIKTRGQQVTLSCSPISGHRSVSWYQQTPGQGLQFLFEYFSETQRNKGNFPGRFSGRQFSNSRSEMNVSTLELGDSALYLCASSLAPGVMNTEAFFGQGTRLTVV.

Only a few counts were recorded for this clone. This chain links TRBV30 with TRBJ1-1; no clear D gene. Germline loops: CDR1 GTSNPN, CDR2 SVGIG (reference sequence). This CDR3 is 15 amino acids long. Trimming took 2 bases from V and 0 from J, leaving 13 bases between them. The CDR3 DNA is TGTGCCTGGAGTCCTCACTTGAGGATGAACACTGAAGCTTTCTTT. It specifies CAWSPHLRMNTEAFF.

The CDR3, as DNA: TGTGCCAGCAGCTTAGTGCGACTAGCGGGGAGTGGTCTAAATGAGCAGTTCTTC. Translating gives CASSLVRLAGSGLNEQFF. This chain links TRBV5-4 with TRBJ2-1; 11 bases are shared with TRBD2. V lost 2 bases and J lost 7; bases outside the gene matches: 14. This CDR3 contains 18 residues. Germline lookup yields CDR1 SGHNT and CDR2 YYREEE (reference sequence).

J is TRBJ1-1 and V is TRBV4-2, with D hard to call. The CDR3 spans 13 residues. Trimming took 4 bases from V and 1 from J, leaving 7 bases between them. CDR1 is LGHNA, CDR2 YNFKEQ, per germline. The CDR3, as DNA: TGTGCCAGCAGCCGGCAGGAGAACACTGAAGCTTTCTTT. Its translation: CASSRQENTEAFF.

The J gene is TRBJ1-5, the V gene TRBV2; D remains ambiguous. CDR1 is SNHLY and CDR2 is FYNNEI in the germline V gene. CDR3 size: 13 residues. With 7 bases removed from V and 3 bases from J, the gap between germline ends came to 10 bases. This chain's CDR3 is CASTKGDNQPQHF. CDR3 DNA sequence: TGTGCCAGCACCAAAGGAGACAATCAGCCCCAGCATTTT.

The V gene is TRBV19, the J gene TRBJ2-2; tentative D call: TRBD2 (6 bases). This CDR3 contains 11 residues. Germline assignment: CDR1 LNHDA and CDR2 SQIVND (reference sequence). Trimming cost V 5 bases and J 8 bases, with 6 bases left between them. CDR3 DNA: TGTGCCAGTAGTGGGAGGGGGGAGCTGTTTTTT. This sequence encodes CASSGRGELFF.

This clone was seen just once. The chain links TRBV29-1 to TRBJ2-3; D possibly corresponds to TRBD1 (5 bases). V lost 5 bases and J lost 6, with 15 bases in between. This CDR3 spans 13 amino acids. Germline V lookup: CDR1 SQVTM, CDR2 ANQGSEA. In DNA, the CDR3 is TGCAGCGTTTCGCGGACACCCGGGGATACGCAGTATTTT. Its translation: CSVSRTPGDTQYF.